This T cell receptor beta chain was identified during a study of cytomegalovirus exposure and HLA in healthy donors. Findings and limits, study-wide: The authors reported that TCR beta sequences could predict HLA-A and HLA-B alleles. These predictions were accurate for most subjects in the first cohort. An Asian-associated ancestry cluster reportedly showed fewer N-insertions than the approximately 630-donor mean in a later analysis. Rates of TCR association differed by HLA locus in a later analysis, with DRB1 highest and HLA-C lowest.

The CDR3 has 13 amino acids. The V end lost 2 bases, the J end lost 4 bases, and 6 bases lay between the germline ends. From germline, CDR1 is SGHNT and CDR2 YYREEE (reference sequence). In regard to this clone: Its antigen is still unknown.

The PCR made use of 60 Vbeta and 13 Jbeta primers. The table came from immunoSEQ multiplex PCR; TCRdb's copy has only in-frame clones and leaves some out. The sample yields some 200,000 clones, about two thirds seen once. The V and J genes are TRBV5-4 and TRBJ2-2; D is unclear. The clonotype originates from a man aged 35 to 55 in good health and CMV-seropositive. The sequenced material came from PBMCs. CDR3 in amino acids: CASSFHSTGELFF. In DNA, the CDR3 is TGTGCCAGCAGCTTTCACTCCACCGGGGAGCTGTTTTTT.